This entry concerns a single T cell receptor beta chain. Other autoimmune diseases, uncontrolled infections, pregnancy or lactation led to the exclusion of patients. The entry originates in a study of Graves' ophthalmopathy and Graves' hyperthyroidism. CDR3 regions of TCR beta were amplified from RNA transcripts. First-round RT-PCR with HTBI primers preceded a second-round multiplex PCR. TCRdb itself ran the multiplex PCR reads through MiXCR, one entry per CDR3 protein. The table has about 700,000 distinct CDR3 sequences, 35% to 50% seen once. From germline, CDR1 is PRHDT and CDR2 FYEKMQ (reference sequence). Trimming removed 0 bases at V and 2 bases at J, with 7 bases between. The CDR3 runs 14 residues.

The source of this sequence is an adult man with Graves' ophthalmopathy. What was sequenced was peripheral blood. The chain combines TRBV13 with TRBJ1-1, with a possible D match to TRBD1 (5 bases). The CDR3, as DNA: TGTGCCAGCAGCTTAGGTTGGGACAACACTGAAGCTTTCTTT. This translates into CASSLGWDNTEAFF.